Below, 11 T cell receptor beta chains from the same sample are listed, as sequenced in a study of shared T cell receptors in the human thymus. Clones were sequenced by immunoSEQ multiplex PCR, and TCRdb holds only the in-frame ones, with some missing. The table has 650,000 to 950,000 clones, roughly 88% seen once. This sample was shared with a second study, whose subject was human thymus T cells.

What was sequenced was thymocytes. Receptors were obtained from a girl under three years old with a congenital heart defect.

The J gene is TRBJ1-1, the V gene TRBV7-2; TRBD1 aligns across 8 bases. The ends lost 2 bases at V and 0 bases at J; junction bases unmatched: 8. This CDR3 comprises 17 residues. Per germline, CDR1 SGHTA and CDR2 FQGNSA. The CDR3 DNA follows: TGTGCCAGCAGCTTATGGTCGACAGGGGAAATGAACACTGAAGCTTTCTTT. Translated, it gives CASSLWSTGEMNTEAFF.

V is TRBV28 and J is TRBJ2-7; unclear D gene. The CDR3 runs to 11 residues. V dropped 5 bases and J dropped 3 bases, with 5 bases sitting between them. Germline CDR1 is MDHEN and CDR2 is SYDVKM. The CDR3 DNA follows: TGTGCCAGCAGTCCTAACTACGAGCAGTACTTC. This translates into CASSPNYEQYF.

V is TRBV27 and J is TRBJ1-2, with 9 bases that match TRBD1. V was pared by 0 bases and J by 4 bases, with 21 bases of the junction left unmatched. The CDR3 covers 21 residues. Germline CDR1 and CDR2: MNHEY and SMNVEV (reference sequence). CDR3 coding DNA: TGTGCCAGCAGTTTATCTCCCCCATATCGCTATCCTTCGGACAGGGGCTATGGCTACACCTTC. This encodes CASSLSPPYRYPSDRGYGYTF.

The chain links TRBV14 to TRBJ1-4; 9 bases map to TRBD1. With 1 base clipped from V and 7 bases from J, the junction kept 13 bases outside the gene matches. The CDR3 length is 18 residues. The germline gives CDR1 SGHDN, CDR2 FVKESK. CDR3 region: CASSQGRAEGTGSEKLFF. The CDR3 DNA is TGTGCCAGCAGCCAAGGACGGGCTGAGGGGACAGGGAGTGAAAAACTGTTTTTT.

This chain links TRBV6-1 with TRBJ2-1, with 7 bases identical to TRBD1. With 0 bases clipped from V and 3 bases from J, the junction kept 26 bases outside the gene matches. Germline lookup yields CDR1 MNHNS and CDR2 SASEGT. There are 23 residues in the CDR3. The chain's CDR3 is CASSEAGAGGHLPPTPIYNEQFF. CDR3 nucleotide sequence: TGTGCCAGCAGTGAAGCTGGCGCAGGGGGACACTTACCTCCCACCCCAATCTACAATGAGCAGTTCTTC.

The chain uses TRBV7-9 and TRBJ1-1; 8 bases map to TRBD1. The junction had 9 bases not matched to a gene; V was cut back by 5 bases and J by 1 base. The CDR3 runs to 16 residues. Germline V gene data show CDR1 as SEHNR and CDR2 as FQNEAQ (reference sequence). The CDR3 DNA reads TGTGCCAGCAGCCCACCAGACAGGGGACAGAACACTGAAGCTTTCTTT. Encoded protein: CASSPPDRGQNTEAFF.

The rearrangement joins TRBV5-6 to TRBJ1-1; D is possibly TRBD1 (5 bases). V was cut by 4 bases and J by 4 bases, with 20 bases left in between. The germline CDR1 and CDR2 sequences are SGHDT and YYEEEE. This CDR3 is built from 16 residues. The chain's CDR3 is CASSPYRTGVVTEAFF. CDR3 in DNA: TGTGCCAGCAGCCCCTACAGGACGGGAGTGGTCACTGAAGCTTTCTTT.

The DNA for the CDR3 is TGTGCCTGGAGTGTCGGGGGAAATCAGCCCCAGCATTTT. Protein: CAWSVGGNQPQHF. This rearrangement joins TRBV30 to TRBJ1-5, with D possibly matching TRBD1 (5 bases). This CDR3 contains 13 residues. Trimming took off 0 bases at V and 4 bases at J, with 7 bases between the two ends. CDR1 is GTSNPN and CDR2 is SVGIG in the germline V gene (reference sequence).

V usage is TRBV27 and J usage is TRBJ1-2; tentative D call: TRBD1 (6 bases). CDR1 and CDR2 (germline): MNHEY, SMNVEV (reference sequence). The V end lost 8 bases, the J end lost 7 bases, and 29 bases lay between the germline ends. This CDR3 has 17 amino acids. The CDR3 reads CASYRGGRTPRVGGYTF. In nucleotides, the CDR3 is TGTGCCAGCTATAGGGGGGGGAGGACCCCCCGTGTTGGTGGCTACACCTTC.

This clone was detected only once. The CDR3 DNA follows: TGTGCCAGCAGTGAAAGGTCAGGGCGGGAGCAGTACTTC. As protein: CASSERSGREQYF. The chain uses TRBV2 and TRBJ2-7, with D maybe TRBD1 (5 bases). The V and J ends lost 2 bases and 7 bases respectively, with 12 bases between them. The germline CDR1 and CDR2 sequences are SNHLY and FYNNEI. The CDR3 consists of 13 residues.

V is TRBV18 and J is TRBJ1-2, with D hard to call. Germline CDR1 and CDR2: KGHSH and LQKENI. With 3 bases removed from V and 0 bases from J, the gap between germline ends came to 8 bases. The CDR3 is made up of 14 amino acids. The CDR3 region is CASSPGLPNYGYTF. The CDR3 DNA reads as TGTGCCAGCTCACCGGGCCTCCCTAACTATGGCTACACCTTC.